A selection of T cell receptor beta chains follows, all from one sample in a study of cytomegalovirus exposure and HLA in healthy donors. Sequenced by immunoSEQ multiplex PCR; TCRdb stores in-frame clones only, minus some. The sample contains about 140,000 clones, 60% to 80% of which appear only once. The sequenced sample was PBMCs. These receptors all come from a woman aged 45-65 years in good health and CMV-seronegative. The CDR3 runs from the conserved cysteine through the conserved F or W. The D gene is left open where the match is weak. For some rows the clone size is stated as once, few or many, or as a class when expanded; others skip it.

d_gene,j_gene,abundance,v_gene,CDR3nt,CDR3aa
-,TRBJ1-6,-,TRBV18,TGTGCCAGCTCACCAGACAGTTCACCCCTCCACTTT,CASSPDSSPLHF
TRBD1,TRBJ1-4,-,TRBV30,TGTGCCTGGAGAAGCGGGACAGGGGATGAAAAACTGTTTTTT,CAWRSGTGDEKLFF
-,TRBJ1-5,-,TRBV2,TGTGCCAGCAGGGAAAAGACAACCGGCAATCAGCCCCAGCATTTT,CASREKTTGNQPQHF
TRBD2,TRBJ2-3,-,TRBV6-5,TGTGCCAGCAGGAGAGGACTAGCGGGCACAGATACGCAGTATTTT,CASRRGLAGTDTQYF
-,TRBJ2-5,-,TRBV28,TGTGCCAGCAGTTCCCCCCGGGGTAGCGGCCAAGAGACCCAGTACTTC,CASSSPRGSGQETQYF
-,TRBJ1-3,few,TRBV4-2,TGTGCCAGCAGCCCAACCCAGGGTCTTTACTCTGGAAACACCATATATTTT,CASSPTQGLYSGNTIYF
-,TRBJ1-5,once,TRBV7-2,TGTGCCAGCAGCTCCCGGGGGGACCAGCCCCAGCATTTT,CASSSRGDQPQHF
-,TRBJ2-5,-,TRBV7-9,TGTGCCAGCAGCTTTCGTCGGGGGTACCAAGAGACCCAGTACTTC,CASSFRRGYQETQYF
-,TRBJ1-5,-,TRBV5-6,TGTGCCAGCAGCTTGACAGGTCAGGGTCCCCAGCATTTT,CASSLTGQGPQHF
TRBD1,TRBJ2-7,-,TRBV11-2,TGTGCCAGCAGCTCAGACAGGGCCTACGAGCAGTACTTC,CASSSDRAYEQYF
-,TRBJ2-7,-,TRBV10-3,TGTGCCATCAGTGATGCCGGGACACGGACCTACGAGCAGTACTTC,CAISDAGTRTYEQYF
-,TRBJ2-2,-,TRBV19,TGTGCCAGTAGTACAACGGGGGGCATCGGGGAGCTGTTTTTT,CASSTTGGIGELFF
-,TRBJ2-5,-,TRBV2,TGTGCCAGCAGTGAACGGGCTAGCCGAGAGACCCAGTACTTC,CASSERASRETQYF
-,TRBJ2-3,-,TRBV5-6,TGTGCCAGCAGCCGACTGGTGGATACGCAGTATTTT,CASSRLVDTQYF
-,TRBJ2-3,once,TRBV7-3,TGTGCCAGCAGCTTAGGGCTACCCATGAGCACAGATACGCAGTATTTT,CASSLGLPMSTDTQYF
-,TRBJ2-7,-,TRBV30,TGTGCCTGGAGTGTACAGGGCTCCTACGAGCAGTACTTC,CAWSVQGSYEQYF
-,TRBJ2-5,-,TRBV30,TGTGCCTGGAGTGTAGTGGGGCCCCAAGAGACCCAGTACTTC,CAWSVVGPQETQYF
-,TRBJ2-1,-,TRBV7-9,TGTGCCAGCAGCCGACAAACTTTTGGTGAGCAGTTCTTC,CASSRQTFGEQFF
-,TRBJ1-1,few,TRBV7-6,TGTGCCAGCAGCGCGACAAGGCTGAACACTGAAGCTTTCTTT,CASSATRLNTEAFF
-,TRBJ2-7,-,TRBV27,TGTGCCAGCAGTTTATCTCAGGGCGGCTGGCAGCAGTACTTC,CASSLSQGGWQQYF
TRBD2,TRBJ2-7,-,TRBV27,TGTGCCAGCAGTCCCAGACGACTAGCGGGGGGCTACGAGCAGTACTTC,CASSPRRLAGGYEQYF
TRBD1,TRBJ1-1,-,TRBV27,TGTGCCAGCAGGCCGGTACAGGGGGCCACTGAAGCTTTCTTT,CASRPVQGATEAFF
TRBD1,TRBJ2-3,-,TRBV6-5,TGTGCCAGCAGTTTCCGGGACAGGCTCCGGGAAGATACGCAGTATTTT,CASSFRDRLREDTQYF
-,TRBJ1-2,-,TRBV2,TGTGCCAGCAGTCCCGTCCGTGGACGAGGGGGATATGGCTACACCTTC,CASSPVRGRGGYGYTF
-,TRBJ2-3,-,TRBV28,TGTGCCAGCAGTTTCTCCCCGTATACGCAGTATTTT,CASSFSPYTQYF
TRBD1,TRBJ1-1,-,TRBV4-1,TGCGCCAGCAGCCAACTTAGACAGGGGAACACTGAAGCTTTCTTT,CASSQLRQGNTEAFF
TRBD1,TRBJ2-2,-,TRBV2,TGTGCCAGCTGTGCGGACAGGACCACCGGGGAGCTGTTTTTT,CASCADRTTGELFF
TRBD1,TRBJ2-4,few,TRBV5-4,TGTGCCAGCGAAAGGACAGGGTTCGGCATTCAGTACTTC,CASERTGFGIQYF
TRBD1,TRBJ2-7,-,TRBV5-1,TGCGCCAGCAGCCCCGCGGGGACAGGGGCCCTCTCCATACTCAACTACGAGCAGTACTTC,CASSPAGTGALSILNYEQYF
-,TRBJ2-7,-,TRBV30,TGTGCCTTCGGCGGATTCCCTGGGGAGCAGTACTTC,CAFGGFPGEQYF
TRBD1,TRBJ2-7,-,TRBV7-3,TGTGCCAGCAGCTCCGGGACAGGGAAGCAGTACTTC,CASSSGTGKQYF
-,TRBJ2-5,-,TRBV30,TGTGCCTGGAGCGATCGGGAGACCCAGTACTTC,CAWSDRETQYF
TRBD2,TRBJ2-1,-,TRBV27,TGTGCCAGCAGTGCGGGACTAGCGCTTAACAATGAGCAGTTCTTC,CASSAGLALNNEQFF